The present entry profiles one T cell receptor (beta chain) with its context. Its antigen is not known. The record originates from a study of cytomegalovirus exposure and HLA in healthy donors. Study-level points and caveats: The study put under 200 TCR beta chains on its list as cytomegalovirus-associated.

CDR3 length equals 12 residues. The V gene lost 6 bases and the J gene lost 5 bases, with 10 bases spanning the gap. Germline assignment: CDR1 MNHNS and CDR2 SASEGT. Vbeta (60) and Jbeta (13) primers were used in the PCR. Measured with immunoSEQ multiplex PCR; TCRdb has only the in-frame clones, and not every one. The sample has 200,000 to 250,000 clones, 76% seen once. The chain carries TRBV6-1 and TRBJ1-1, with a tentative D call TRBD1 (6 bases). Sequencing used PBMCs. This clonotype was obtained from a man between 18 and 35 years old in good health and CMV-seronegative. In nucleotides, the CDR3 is TGTGCCAGCAGACAGACAGGAACTGAAGCTTTCTTT. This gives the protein CASRQTGTEAFF.